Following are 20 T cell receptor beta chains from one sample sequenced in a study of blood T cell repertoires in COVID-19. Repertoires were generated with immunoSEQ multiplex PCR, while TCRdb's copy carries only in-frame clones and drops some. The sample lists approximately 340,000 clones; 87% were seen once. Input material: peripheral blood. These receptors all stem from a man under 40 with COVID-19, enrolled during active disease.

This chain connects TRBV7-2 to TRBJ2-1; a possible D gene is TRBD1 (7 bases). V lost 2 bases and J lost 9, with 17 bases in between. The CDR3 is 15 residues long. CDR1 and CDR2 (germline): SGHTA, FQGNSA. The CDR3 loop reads CASSLLGGQLGEQFF. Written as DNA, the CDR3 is TGTGCCAGCAGCTTACTGGGGGGACAGCTGGGTGAGCAGTTCTTC.

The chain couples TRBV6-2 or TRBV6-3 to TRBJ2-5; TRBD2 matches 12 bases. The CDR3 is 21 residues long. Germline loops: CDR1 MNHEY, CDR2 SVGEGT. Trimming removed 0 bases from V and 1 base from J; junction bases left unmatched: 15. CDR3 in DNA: TGTGCCAGCAGTTACTCGAATAGGCACGCGACTAGCGGGGGACTCCAAGAGACCCAGTACTTC. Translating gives CASSYSNRHATSGGLQETQYF.

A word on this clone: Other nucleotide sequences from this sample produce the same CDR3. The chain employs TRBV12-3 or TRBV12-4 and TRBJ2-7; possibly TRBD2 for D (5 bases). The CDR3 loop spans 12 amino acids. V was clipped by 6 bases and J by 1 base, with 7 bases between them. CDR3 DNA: TGTGCCAGCAGCACGGGGTCCTACGAGCAGTACTTC. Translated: CASSTGSYEQYF.

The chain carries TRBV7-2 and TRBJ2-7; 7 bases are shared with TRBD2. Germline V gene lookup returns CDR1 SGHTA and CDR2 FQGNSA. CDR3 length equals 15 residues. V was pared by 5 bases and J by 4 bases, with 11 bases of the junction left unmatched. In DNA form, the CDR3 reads TGTGCCAGCAGCGCGTCTTGGGGCGGGGGTTACGAGCAGTACTTC. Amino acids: CASSASWGGGYEQYF.

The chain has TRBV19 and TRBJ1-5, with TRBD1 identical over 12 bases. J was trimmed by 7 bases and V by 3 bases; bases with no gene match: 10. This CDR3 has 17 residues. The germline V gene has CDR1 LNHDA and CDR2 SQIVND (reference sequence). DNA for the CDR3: TGTGCCAGTAGTATGTCAGGGACAGGGGGCGATTGGCAGCCCCAGCATTTT. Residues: CASSMSGTGGDWQPQHF.

The CDR3 sequence: CASSLTPGMYGYTF. CDR3 nucleotide sequence: TGTGCCAGCAGCTTAACACCAGGGATGTATGGCTACACCTTC. J is TRBJ1-2 and V is TRBV7-3; perhaps TRBD1 as D (5 bases). Germline-derived CDR1 and CDR2 are SGHTA and FQGTGA. The CDR3 extends over 14 amino acids. Trimming shortened V by 0 bases and J by 5 bases, and 10 bases separated the two germline ends.

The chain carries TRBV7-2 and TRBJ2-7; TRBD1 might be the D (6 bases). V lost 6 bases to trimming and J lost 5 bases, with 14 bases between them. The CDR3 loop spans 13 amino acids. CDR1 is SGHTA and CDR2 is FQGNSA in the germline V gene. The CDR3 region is CASRGLGADEQYF. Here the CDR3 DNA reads TGTGCCAGCAGGGGATTGGGGGCGGACGAGCAGTACTTC. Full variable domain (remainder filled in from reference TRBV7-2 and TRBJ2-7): GAGVSQSPSNKVTEKGKDVELRCDPISGHTALYWYRQSLGQGLEFLIYFQGNSAPDKSGLPSDRFSAERTGGSVSTLTIQRTQQEDSAVYLCASRGLGADEQYFGPGTRLTVT.

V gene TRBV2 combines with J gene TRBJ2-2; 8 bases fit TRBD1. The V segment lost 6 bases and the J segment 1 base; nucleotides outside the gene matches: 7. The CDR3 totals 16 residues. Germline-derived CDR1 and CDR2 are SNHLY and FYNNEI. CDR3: CASSSGQGRNTGELFF. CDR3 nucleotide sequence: TGTGCCAGCAGCTCAGGACAGGGCCGGAACACCGGGGAGCTGTTTTTT.

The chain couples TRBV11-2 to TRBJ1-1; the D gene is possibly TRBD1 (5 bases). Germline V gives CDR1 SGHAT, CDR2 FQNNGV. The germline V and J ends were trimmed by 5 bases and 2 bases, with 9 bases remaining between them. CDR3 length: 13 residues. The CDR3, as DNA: TGTGCCAGCAGCCCGACAGAAAACACTGAAGCTTTCTTT. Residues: CASSPTENTEAFF.

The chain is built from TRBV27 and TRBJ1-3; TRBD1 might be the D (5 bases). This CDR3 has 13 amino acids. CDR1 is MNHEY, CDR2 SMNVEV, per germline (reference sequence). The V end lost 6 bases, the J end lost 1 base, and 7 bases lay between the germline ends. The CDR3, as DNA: TGTGCCAGCAGGGAGGGGTCTGGAAACACCATATATTTT. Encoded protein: CASREGSGNTIYF.

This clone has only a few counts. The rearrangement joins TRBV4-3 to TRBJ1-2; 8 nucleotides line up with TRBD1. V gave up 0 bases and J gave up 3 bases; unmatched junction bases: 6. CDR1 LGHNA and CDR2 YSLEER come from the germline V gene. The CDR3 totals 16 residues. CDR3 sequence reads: CASSQDRTGPYYGYTF. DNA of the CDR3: TGCGCCAGCAGCCAAGACCGGACAGGGCCCTACTATGGCTACACCTTC.

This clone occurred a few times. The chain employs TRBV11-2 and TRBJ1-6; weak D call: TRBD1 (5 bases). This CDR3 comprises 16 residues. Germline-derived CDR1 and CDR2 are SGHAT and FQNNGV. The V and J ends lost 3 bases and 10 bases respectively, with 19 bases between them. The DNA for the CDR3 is TGTGCCAGCAGCTTTAATTTAGCGGGGGTTGGATCACCCCTCCACTTT. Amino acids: CASSFNLAGVGSPLHF.

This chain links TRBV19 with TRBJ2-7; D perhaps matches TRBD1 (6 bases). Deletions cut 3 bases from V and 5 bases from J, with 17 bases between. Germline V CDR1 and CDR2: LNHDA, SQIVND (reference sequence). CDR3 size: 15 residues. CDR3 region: CASSMGARDTHEQYF. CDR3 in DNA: TGTGCCAGTAGTATGGGGGCCAGGGATACCCACGAGCAGTACTTC.

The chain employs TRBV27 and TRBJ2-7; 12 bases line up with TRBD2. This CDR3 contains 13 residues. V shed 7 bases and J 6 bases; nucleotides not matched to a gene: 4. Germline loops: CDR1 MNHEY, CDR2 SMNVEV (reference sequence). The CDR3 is CASTRTSGAEQYF. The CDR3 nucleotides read TGTGCCAGCACGAGGACTAGCGGGGCCGAGCAGTACTTC.

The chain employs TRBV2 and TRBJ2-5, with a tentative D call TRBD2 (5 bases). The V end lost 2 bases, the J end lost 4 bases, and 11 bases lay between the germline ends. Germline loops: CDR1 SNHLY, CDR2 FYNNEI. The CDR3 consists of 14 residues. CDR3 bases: TGTGCCAGCAGTGAAAGAAGTGGGAGAGAGACCCAGTACTTC. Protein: CASSERSGRETQYF.

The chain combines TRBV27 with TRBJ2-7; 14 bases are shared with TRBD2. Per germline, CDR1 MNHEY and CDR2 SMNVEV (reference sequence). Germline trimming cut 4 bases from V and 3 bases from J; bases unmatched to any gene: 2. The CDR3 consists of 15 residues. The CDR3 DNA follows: TGTGCCAGCAGTTACGGGACTAGCGGGGGCTACGAGCAGTACTTC. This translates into CASSYGTSGGYEQYF.

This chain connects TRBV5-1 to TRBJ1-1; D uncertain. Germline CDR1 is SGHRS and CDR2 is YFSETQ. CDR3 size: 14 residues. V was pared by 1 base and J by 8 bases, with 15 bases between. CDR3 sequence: CASSLFGVREEAFF. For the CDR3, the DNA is TGCGCCAGCAGCTTGTTTGGAGTGCGGGAAGAAGCTTTCTTT.

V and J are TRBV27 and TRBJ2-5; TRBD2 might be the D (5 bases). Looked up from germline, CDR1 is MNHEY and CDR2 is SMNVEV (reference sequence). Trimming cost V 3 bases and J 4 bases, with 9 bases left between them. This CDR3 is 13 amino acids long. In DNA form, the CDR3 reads TGTGCCAGCAGTTTGCGGGCGGGAGAGACCCAGTACTTC. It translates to CASSLRAGETQYF.

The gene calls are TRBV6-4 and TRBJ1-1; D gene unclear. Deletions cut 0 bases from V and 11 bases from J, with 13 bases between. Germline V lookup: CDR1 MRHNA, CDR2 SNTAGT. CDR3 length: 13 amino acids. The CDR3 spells CASSDSPGMNAFF. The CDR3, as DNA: TGTGCCAGCAGTGACTCCCCAGGCATGAACGCTTTCTTT.

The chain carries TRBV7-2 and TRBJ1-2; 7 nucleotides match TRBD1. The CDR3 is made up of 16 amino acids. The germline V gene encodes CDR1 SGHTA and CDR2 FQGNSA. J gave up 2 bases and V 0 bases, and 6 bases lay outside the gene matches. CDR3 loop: CASSLAGTAMNYGYTF. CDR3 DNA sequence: TGTGCCAGCAGCTTAGCCGGGACAGCAATGAACTATGGCTACACCTTC.